This T cell receptor (beta chain) was identified in a study of vaccination and CD4 T cells after COVID-19. Study-wide background: Post-COVID sampling occurred a median around 100 days after diagnosis (range 35 to 161).

The germline V gene encodes CDR1 MNHNS and CDR2 SASEGT. The CDR3 contains 12 residues. Trimming took off 8 bases at V and 3 bases at J, with 8 bases between the two ends. This clonotype was seen more than once but under ten times. MiXCR, applied by TCRdb to the PCR reads, yields one record per CDR3 protein. The sample consists of fewer than 25,000 distinct CDR3 sequences, around 50% of them appearing once. The receptor was derived from a human donor who had recovered from COVID-19. This rearrangement joins TRBV6-1 to TRBJ1-3, with D possibly matching TRBD1 (5 bases). The input for sequencing was CD4+ T cells from blood, taken before SARS-CoV-2 vaccination. CDR3 DNA: TGTGCCAGCCAGGGCGGTGGAAACACCATATATTTT. Translation gives CASQGGGNTIYF.